This T cell receptor (beta chain) was recorded in a study of blood T cell repertoires in COVID-19. The CDR3 length is 12 residues. CDR1 and CDR2 (germline): MDHEN, SYDVKM. Trimming left V 1 base short and J 6 bases short, with 3 bases between. As originally analysed: Amplification of reference gene primers provided the estimated nucleated cell counts. Clones were sequenced by immunoSEQ multiplex PCR, and TCRdb holds only the in-frame ones, with some missing. V and J calls and clone size are given by that table; D and trimming were obtained from the DNA. Altogether 140,000 to 150,000 clones are present, about four fifths being singletons, with the ten largest covering about 7.5%.

V and J are TRBV28 and TRBJ2-2; D ambiguous. The origin of this receptor is a human donor in a cohort sampled during active COVID-19. Material for sequencing was peripheral blood. This chain's CDR3 is CASSLLAGELFF. The DNA of the CDR3 is TGTGCCAGCAGTTTATTAGCCGGGGAGCTGTTTTTT.